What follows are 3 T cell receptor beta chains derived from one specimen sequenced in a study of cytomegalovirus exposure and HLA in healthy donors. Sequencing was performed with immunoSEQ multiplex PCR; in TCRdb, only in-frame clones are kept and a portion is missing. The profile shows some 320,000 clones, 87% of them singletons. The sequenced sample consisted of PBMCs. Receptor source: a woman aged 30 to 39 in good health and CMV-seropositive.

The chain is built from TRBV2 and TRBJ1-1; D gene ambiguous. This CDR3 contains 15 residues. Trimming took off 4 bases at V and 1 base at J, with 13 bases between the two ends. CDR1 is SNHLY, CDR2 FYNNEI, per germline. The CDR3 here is CASSGRWGTNTEAFF. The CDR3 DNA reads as TGTGCCAGCAGTGGACGTTGGGGAACGAACACTGAAGCTTTCTTT. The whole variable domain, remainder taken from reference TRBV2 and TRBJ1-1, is EPEVTQTPSHQVTQMGQEVILRCVPISNHLYFYWYRQILGQKVEFLVSFYNNEISEKSEIFDDQFSVERPDGSNFTLKIRSTKLEDSAMYFCASSGRWGTNTEAFFGQGTRLTVV.

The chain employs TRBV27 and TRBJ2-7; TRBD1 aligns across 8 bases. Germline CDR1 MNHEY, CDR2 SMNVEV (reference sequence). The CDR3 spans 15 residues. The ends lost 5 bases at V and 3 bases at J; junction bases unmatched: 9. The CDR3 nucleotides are TGTGCCAGCAGTCCCCGGGACAGGATCGTCTACGAGCAGTACTTC. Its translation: CASSPRDRIVYEQYF.

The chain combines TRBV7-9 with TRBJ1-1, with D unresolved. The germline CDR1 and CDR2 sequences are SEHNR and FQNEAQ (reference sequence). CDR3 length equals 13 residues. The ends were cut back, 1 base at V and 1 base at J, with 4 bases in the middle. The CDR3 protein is CASSLGQNTEAFF. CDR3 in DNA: TGTGCCAGCAGCTTAGGCCAGAACACTGAAGCTTTCTTT. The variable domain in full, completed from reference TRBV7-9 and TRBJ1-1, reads DTGVSQNPRHKITKRGQNVTFRCDPISEHNRLYWYRQTLGQGPEFLTYFQNEAQLEKSRLLSDRFSAERPKGSFSTLEIQRTEQGDSAMYLCASSLGQNTEAFFGQGTRLTVV.